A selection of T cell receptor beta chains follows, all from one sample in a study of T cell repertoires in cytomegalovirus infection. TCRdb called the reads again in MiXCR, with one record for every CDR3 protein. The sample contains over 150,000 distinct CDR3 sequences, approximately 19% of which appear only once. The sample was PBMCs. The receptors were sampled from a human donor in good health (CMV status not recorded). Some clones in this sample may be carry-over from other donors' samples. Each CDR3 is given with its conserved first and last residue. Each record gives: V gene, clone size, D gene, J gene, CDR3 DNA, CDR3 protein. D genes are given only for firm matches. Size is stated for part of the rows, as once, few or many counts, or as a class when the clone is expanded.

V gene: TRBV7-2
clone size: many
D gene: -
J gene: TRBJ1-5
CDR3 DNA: TGTGCCAGCAGCTTAGTTCACGCAGGATATAGCAATCAGCCCCAGCATTTT
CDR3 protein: CASSLVHAGYSNQPQHF

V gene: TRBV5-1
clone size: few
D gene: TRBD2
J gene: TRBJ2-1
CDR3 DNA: TGCGCCAGCAGCTCACTAGCGGGGGGGCCCGGTGAGCAGTTCTTC
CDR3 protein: CASSSLAGGPGEQFF

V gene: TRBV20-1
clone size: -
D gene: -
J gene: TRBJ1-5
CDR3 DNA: TGCAGTGCTAGCAAGGGGGGGAACAATCAGCCCCAGCATTTT
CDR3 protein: CSASKGGNNQPQHF

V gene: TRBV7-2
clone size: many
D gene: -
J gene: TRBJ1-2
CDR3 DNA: TGTGCCAGCAGCTTAGTGGGGATAGTGGGCTATGGCTACACCTTC
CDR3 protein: CASSLVGIVGYGYTF

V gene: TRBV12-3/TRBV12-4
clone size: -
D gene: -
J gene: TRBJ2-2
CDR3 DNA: TGTGCCAGCCTCGGGTCTTCTCAGAGGTACACCGGGGAGCTGTTTTTT
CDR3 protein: CASLGSSQRYTGELFF

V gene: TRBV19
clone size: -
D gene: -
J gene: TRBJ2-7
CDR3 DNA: TGTGCCAGTAGCGCCTCCCCCTACGAGCAGTACTTC
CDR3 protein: CASSASPYEQYF

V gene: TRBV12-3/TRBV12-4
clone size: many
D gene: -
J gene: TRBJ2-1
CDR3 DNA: TGTGCCACCCGGATGGGACGGGGGTTGTACAATGAGCAGTTCTTC
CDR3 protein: CATRMGRGLYNEQFF

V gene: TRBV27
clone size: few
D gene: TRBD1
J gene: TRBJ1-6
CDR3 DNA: TGTGCCAGCAGGGAGACAGGGCCGTCCTATAATTCACCCCTCCACTTT
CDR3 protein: CASRETGPSYNSPLHF

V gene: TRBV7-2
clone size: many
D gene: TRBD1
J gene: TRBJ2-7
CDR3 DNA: TGTGCCAGCAGCTTATCGATAGACAGGGGAAGGGAGCAGTACTTC
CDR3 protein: CASSLSIDRGREQYF

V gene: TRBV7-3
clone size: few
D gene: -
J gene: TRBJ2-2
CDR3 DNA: TGTGCCAGCAGCTTAATGGTTAACACCGGGGAGCTGTTTTTT
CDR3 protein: CASSLMVNTGELFF

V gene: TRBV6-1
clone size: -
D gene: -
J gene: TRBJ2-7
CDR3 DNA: TGTGCCAGCAGGGCGGACCTCTCCTACGAGCAGTACTTC
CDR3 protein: CASRADLSYEQYF

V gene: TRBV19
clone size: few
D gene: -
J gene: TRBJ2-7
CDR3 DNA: TGTGCCAGTAGTATAGCTTGGGGCTACGAGCAGTACTTC
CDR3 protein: CASSIAWGYEQYF

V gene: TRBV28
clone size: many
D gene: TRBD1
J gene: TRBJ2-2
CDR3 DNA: TGTGCCAGCAGAGGACAGGGAACGAACACCGGGGAGCTGTTTTTT
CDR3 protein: CASRGQGTNTGELFF

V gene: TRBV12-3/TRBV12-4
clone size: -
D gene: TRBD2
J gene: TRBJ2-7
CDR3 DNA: TGTGCCAGCAGCCTCGCGGGAGGGATCTACGAGCAGTACTTC
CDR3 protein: CASSLAGGIYEQYF

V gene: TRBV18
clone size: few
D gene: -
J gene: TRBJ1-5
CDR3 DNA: TGTGCCAGCTCACCGGGGCGAGTTAAGCAGCCCCAGCATTTT
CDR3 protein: CASSPGRVKQPQHF

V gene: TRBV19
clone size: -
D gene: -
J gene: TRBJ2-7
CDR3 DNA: TGTGCCACAAAGCGAGCAGGGAGGAACGAGCAGTACTTC
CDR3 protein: CATKRAGRNEQYF

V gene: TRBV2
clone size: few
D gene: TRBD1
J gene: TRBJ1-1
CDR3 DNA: TGTGCCAGCAGAACCAGGGACAGGGGGCCCACTGAAGCTTTCTTT
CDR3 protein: CASRTRDRGPTEAFF

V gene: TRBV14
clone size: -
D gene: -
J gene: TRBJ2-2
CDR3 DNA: TGTGCCAGCAGCCAAAAGCTCACCGGGGAGCTGTTTTTT
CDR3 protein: CASSQKLTGELFF

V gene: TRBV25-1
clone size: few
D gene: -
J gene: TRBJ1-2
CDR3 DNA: TGTGCCAGCAGTGAGAGGAGGGGATCCTATGGCTACACCTTC
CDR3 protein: CASSERRGSYGYTF

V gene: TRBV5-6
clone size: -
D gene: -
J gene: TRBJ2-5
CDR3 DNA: TGTGCCAGCAGCTTGGGCCAGGGGGAGGGTGCGACCCAGTACTTC
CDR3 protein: CASSLGQGEGATQYF

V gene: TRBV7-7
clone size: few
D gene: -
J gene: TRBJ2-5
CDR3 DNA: TGTGCTAGCAGCCCCCCTGGACCCCCGAAGCAAGAGACCCAGTACTTC
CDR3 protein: CASSPPGPPKQETQYF

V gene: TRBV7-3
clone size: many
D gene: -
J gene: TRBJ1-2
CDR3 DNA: TGTGCCAGCAGCTTAACGCCCCAACTGGGAGCCTATGGCTACACCTTC
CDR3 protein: CASSLTPQLGAYGYTF

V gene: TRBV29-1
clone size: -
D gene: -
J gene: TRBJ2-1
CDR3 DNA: TGCAGCGTCGGACGTAGCGGATACTACAATGAGCAGTTCTTC
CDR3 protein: CSVGRSGYYNEQFF

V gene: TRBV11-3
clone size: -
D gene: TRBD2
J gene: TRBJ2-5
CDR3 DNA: TGTGCCAGCAGCTTAGCAACACTAGCGGGAGACGGTGAGACCCAGTACTTC
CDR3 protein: CASSLATLAGDGETQYF

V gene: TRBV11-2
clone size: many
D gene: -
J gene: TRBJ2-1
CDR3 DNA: TGTGCCAGCAGCTTAGACCGCGGGGAAACCAATGAGCAGTTCTTC
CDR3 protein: CASSLDRGETNEQFF

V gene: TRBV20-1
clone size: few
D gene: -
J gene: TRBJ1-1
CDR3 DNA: TGCAGTGCTAGGTCGCCCAGGCGGAACACTGAAGCTTTCTTT
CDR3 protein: CSARSPRRNTEAFF

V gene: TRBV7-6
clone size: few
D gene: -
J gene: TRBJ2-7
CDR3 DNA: TGTGCCAGCAGCCGTAAACTTCAGGAGCAGTACTTC
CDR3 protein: CASSRKLQEQYF

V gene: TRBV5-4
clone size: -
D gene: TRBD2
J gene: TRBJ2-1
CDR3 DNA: TGTGCCAGCAGCCGGGACTACGACAATGAGCAGTTCTTC
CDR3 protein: CASSRDYDNEQFF

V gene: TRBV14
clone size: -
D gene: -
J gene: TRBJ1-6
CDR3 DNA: TGTGCCAGCAGCCAAGATCAAGGACAGTATAATTCACCCCTCCACTTT
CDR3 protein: CASSQDQGQYNSPLHF

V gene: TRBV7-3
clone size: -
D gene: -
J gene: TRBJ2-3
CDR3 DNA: TGTGCCAGCAGCCTGCAGGGGGGGGTCACAGATACGCAGTATTTT
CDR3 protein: CASSLQGGVTDTQYF

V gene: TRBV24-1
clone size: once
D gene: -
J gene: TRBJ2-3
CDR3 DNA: TGTGCCACCAGTGATCCCCTCCTGAACACGCAGTATTTT
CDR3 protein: CATSDPLLNTQYF

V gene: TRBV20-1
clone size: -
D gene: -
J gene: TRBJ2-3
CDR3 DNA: TGCAGTGCTATCCCTAGCACCAGCAGCACAGATACGCAGTATTTT
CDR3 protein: CSAIPSTSSTDTQYF

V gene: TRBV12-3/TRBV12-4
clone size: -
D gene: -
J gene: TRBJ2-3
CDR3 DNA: TGTGCCAGCAGTTTCACGGGGGCCTTCACAGATACGCAGTATTTT
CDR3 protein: CASSFTGAFTDTQYF

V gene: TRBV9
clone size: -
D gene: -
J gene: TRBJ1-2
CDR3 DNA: TGTGCCAGCAGCGTAGTTGGCTATGGCTACACCTTC
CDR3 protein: CASSVVGYGYTF

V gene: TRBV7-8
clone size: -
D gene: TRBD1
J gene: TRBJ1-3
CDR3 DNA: TGTGCCAGCAGCGCCTACCCCGGGACAGGGGGGCTAAACACCATATATTTT
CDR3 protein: CASSAYPGTGGLNTIYF

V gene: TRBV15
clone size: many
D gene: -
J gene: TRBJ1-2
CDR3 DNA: TGTGCCACCAGCAGAGACGGGGGAAGGCCGGGTCCAAGCTATGGCTACACCTTC
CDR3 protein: CATSRDGGRPGPSYGYTF

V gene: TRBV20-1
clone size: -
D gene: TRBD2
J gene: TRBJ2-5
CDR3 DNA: TGCAGTGCTAGAGATGCGGGAGGGCCACAAGAGACCCAGTACTTC
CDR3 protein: CSARDAGGPQETQYF

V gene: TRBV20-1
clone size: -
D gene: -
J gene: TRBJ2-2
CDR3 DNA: TGCAGTGCTAGAGATCGGCTAGTATCGGGGGAGCTGTTTTTT
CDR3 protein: CSARDRLVSGELFF

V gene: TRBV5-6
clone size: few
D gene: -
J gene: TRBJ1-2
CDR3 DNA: TGTGCCAGCAGCTTGAAGGTTGTTTATGGCTACACCTTC
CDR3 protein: CASSLKVVYGYTF

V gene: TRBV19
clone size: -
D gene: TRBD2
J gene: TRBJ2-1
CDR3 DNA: TGTGCCAGTAGCGGACTAGATGGTGAGCAGTTCTTC
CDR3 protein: CASSGLDGEQFF

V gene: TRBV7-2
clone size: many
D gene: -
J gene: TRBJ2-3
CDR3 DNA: TGTGCCAGCAGCTACCCAGGCACAGATACGCAGTATTTT
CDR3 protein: CASSYPGTDTQYF

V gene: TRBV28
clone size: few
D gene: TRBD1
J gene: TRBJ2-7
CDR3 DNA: TGTGCCAGCAATAACCCCGCGAGGACAGGGGCCTCCTACGAGCAGTACTTC
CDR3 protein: CASNNPARTGASYEQYF